This passage covers 30 T cell receptor beta chains from one sample sequenced in a study of control samples from healthy donors and cancer patients. Clones were read by immunoSEQ multiplex PCR, and TCRdb kept only the in-frame ones, dropping some. The sample includes over 150,000 clones, 90% to 95% of them seen just once. Sequencing used blood. Source of these receptors: a man aged 40-49 years in good health.

Details on this clone: The germline gene is not matched at one end of the junction; a read error may be the cause. The V gene is TRBV6-5, the J gene TRBJ2-7, with 7 bases identical to TRBD1. The germline V gene encodes CDR1 MNHEY and CDR2 SVGAGI. The CDR3 totals 14 residues. CDR3 sequence: CASSSATGTYGQYF. The CDR3 DNA reads TGTGCCAGCAGTTCGGCGACAGGGACCTACGGGCAGTACTTC.

The V gene is TRBV4-3, the J gene TRBJ2-3; 10 nucleotides line up with TRBD1. Germline CDR1 LGHNA, CDR2 YSLEER. Trimming cost V 3 bases and J 9 bases; bases outside gene matches: 3. CDR3 length equals 13 residues. CDR3 in DNA: TGCGCCAGCAGCCACCCGGACAGGGGGACGCAGTATTTT. Its protein is CASSHPDRGTQYF.

The chain combines TRBV27 with TRBJ2-7; D might be TRBD1 (6 bases). The CDR3 covers 14 residues. Trimming pared 3 bases from V and 2 bases from J, leaving 11 bases between. CDR1 is MNHEY and CDR2 is SMNVEV in the germline V gene (reference sequence). The CDR3 protein is CASSFGKGAYEQYF. The DNA for the CDR3 is TGTGCCAGCAGTTTCGGGAAGGGGGCCTACGAGCAGTACTTC.

The chain links TRBV14 to TRBJ1-2, with D uncertain. The V gene's germline CDR1 is SGHDN and CDR2 FVKESK. The CDR3 has 13 residues. Between the trimmed V and J ends, which lost 2 bases and 5 bases, there was a span of 9 bases. The CDR3 DNA sequence: TGTGCCAGCAGCCAAAGAGGACGTTATGGCTACACCTTC. Protein sequence: CASSQRGRYGYTF. Full variable domain (rest looked up from reference TRBV14 and TRBJ1-2): EAGVTQFPSHSVIEKGQTVTLRCDPISGHDNLYWYRRVMGKEIKFLLHFVKESKQDESGMPNNRFLAERTGGTYSTLKVQPAELEDSGVYFCASSQRGRYGYTFGSGTRLTVV.

The chain has TRBV6-2 or TRBV6-3 and TRBJ1-2; no clear D gene. The V gene's germline CDR1 is MNHEY and CDR2 SVGEGT. Trimming pared 0 bases from V and 4 bases from J, leaving 15 bases between. The CDR3 spans 16 residues. CDR3: CASSYSTPYGPYGYTF. The CDR3 DNA sequence: TGTGCCAGCAGTTACTCGACACCGTACGGGCCCTATGGCTACACCTTC.

The chain couples TRBV4-1 to TRBJ2-7, with TRBD1 as a possible D gene (6 bases). Trimming removed 3 bases from V and 1 base from J, with 10 bases in between. Germline assignment: CDR1 MGHRA and CDR2 YSYEKL. This CDR3 contains 14 residues. In DNA form, the CDR3 reads TGCGCCAGCAGCCATCGGGACACTTCCTACGAGCAGTACTTC. This sequence encodes CASSHRDTSYEQYF.

The chain has TRBV4-1 and TRBJ1-5; no firm D call. Trimming stripped 4 bases from V and 9 bases from J, with 13 bases between. This CDR3 is built from 13 residues. Germline assignment: CDR1 MGHRA and CDR2 YSYEKL. This CDR3 reads CASSPDHNRPQHF. The CDR3 region has the DNA TGCGCCAGCAGCCCCGACCACAACCGGCCCCAGCATTTT.

This chain connects TRBV9 to TRBJ1-3; D uncertain. The germline V gene encodes CDR1 SGDLS and CDR2 YYNGEE. The V end lost 0 bases, the J end lost 4 bases, and 5 bases lay between the germline ends. The CDR3 has 13 residues. In DNA form, the CDR3 reads TGTGCCAGCAGCGTAGGTTTGGGAAACACCATATATTTT. Residues: CASSVGLGNTIYF.

This chain joins TRBV6-5 and TRBJ1-1; TRBD1 aligns across 7 bases. The ends lost 6 bases at V and 4 bases at J; junction bases unmatched: 8. Germline V gives CDR1 MNHEY, CDR2 SVGAGI. The CDR3 runs to 14 residues. The CDR3 reads CASSPSDRATEAFF. CDR3 DNA: TGTGCCAGCAGCCCCTCCGACAGGGCCACTGAAGCTTTCTTT.

The chain employs TRBV5-6 and TRBJ1-4, with 8 bases identical to TRBD1. V lost 4 bases, J lost 10 bases, and 6 bases stayed unmatched. The length of the CDR3 is 13 residues. Germline V gene data show CDR1 as SGHDT and CDR2 as YYEEEE. CDR3 protein: CASSQTGVRKLFF. For the CDR3, the DNA is TGTGCCAGCAGCCAGACAGGGGTAAGAAAACTGTTTTTT.

The J gene is TRBJ2-3, the V gene TRBV3-1 (or the pseudogene TRBV3-2); 8 bases agree with TRBD2. Germline CDR1 LGHDT, CDR2 YNNKEL (reference sequence). V lost 3 bases and J lost 11; bases outside the gene matches: 7. The CDR3 length is 13 residues. The CDR3 DNA reads TGTGCCAGCAGCCAGACGACAGCGGGGGAGCAGTATTTT. Translation gives CASSQTTAGEQYF.

This chain connects TRBV19 to TRBJ2-3, with 11 bases lining up with TRBD2. Germline CDR1 reads LNHDA; CDR2 reads SQIVND (reference sequence). The CDR3 covers 16 residues. V was pared by 2 bases and J by 6 bases, with 7 bases of the junction left unmatched. Here the CDR3 reads CASSIYRASGGDTQYF. The CDR3, as DNA: TGTGCCAGTAGTATATACAGGGCTAGCGGGGGGGATACGCAGTATTTT.

To note about this clone: Other DNA sequences within the sample encode an identical CDR3. This chain links TRBV9 with TRBJ1-1; D remains unclear. V was trimmed by 0 bases and J by 2 bases, leaving 5 bases between them. This CDR3 is 13 amino acids long. Germline V gene sequence: CDR1 SGDLS, CDR2 YYNGEE. The CDR3 region is CASSVAANTEAFF. CDR3 in DNA: TGTGCCAGCAGCGTAGCCGCAAACACTGAAGCTTTCTTT. Together with reference TRBV9 and TRBJ1-1, the CDR3 gives the full variable domain: DSGVTQTPKHLITATGQRVTLRCSPRSGDLSVYWYQQSLDQGLQFLIQYYNGEERAKGNILERFSAQQFPDLHSELNLSSLELGDSALYFCASSVAANTEAFFGQGTRLTVV.

This rearrangement joins TRBV24-1 to TRBJ2-6, with D possibly matching TRBD1 (5 bases). V was trimmed by 2 bases and J by 7 bases, leaving 17 bases between them. From germline, CDR1 is KGHDR and CDR2 SFDVKD. The CDR3 spans 17 residues. The CDR3: CATSDSRQPYGANVLTF. CDR3 bases: TGTGCCACCAGTGATTCAAGACAGCCCTATGGTGCCAACGTCCTGACTTTC.

CDR3 in DNA: TGTGCCAGCAGTTACTCGGGATACAATGAGCAGTTCTTC. It is translated as CASSYSGYNEQFF. The gene calls are TRBV6-5 and TRBJ2-1; D gene unclear. This CDR3 comprises 13 residues. Trimming left V 0 bases short and J 4 bases short, with 4 bases between. Germline-derived CDR1 and CDR2 are MNHEY and SVGAGI.

The chain has TRBV5-4 and TRBJ1-1; the match to TRBD1 covers 8 bases. The CDR3 extends over 14 amino acids. Germline V gene sequence: CDR1 SGHNT, CDR2 YYREEE (reference sequence). V trimming: 0 bases; J trimming: 6 bases; junction bases outside the gene matches: 4. Here the CDR3 reads CASSLETGVSEAFF. CDR3 DNA: TGTGCCAGCAGCTTGGAGACAGGGGTTTCTGAAGCTTTCTTT.

The chain recombines TRBV7-2 with TRBJ2-1; 8 bases map to TRBD2. Unmatched junction bases numbered 6, after V lost 5 bases and J lost 3 bases. Germline CDR1 SGHTA, CDR2 FQGNSA. This CDR3 region has 15 residues. The CDR3 DNA reads TGTGCCAGCAGCGGGGCGGGGGGATACTACAATGAGCAGTTCTTC. It translates to CASSGAGGYYNEQFF.

The chain joins TRBV6-5 to TRBJ1-3, with D perhaps matching TRBD1 (5 bases). The CDR3 sequence is 15 residues long. Trimming took off 0 bases at V and 3 bases at J, with 9 bases between the two ends. CDR1 is MNHEY and CDR2 is SVGAGI in the germline V gene. The CDR3 reads CASSYSRGGGNTIYF. CDR3 DNA: TGTGCCAGCAGTTACTCAAGGGGTGGTGGAAACACCATATATTTT.

The chain carries TRBV6-5 and TRBJ1-2; TRBD1 matches 9 bases. The CDR3 spans 15 residues. J lost 4 bases, V lost 6 bases, and 9 bases had no gene match. Germline assignment: CDR1 MNHEY and CDR2 SVGAGI. The CDR3 is CASSLPGQGPYGYTF. CDR3 in DNA: TGTGCCAGCAGCCTTCCGGGACAGGGACCCTATGGCTACACCTTC.

The V and J genes are TRBV30 and TRBJ2-2, with 7 bases aligning to TRBD2. Germline-derived CDR1 and CDR2 are GTSNPN and SVGIG (reference sequence). The CDR3 extends over 14 amino acids. Unmatched junction bases numbered 5, after V lost 3 bases and J lost 4 bases. In DNA, the CDR3 is TGTGCCTGGAGCTCGGGGGGTCGCACCGGGGAGCTGTTTTTT. This gives the protein CAWSSGGRTGELFF.

The rearrangement uses TRBV6-1 and TRBJ2-7, with 8 bases that match TRBD2. The V and J ends lost 3 bases and 2 bases, in that order; junction bases with no gene match: 15. CDR1 and CDR2 (germline): MNHNS, SASEGT. The CDR3 has 18 amino acids. CDR3 loop: CASSDNHGGAPRAYEQYF. In DNA form, the CDR3 reads TGTGCCAGCAGTGACAACCACGGGGGGGCCCCTCGTGCCTACGAGCAGTACTTC.

The chain employs TRBV28 and TRBJ1-5; no reliable D call. Germline lookup yields CDR1 MDHEN and CDR2 SYDVKM. V was cut by 3 bases and J by 0 bases, with 18 bases left in between. This CDR3 is built from 18 residues. The CDR3 sequence: CASSFRVADYYSNQPQHF. The CDR3 DNA is TGTGCCAGCAGTTTTAGGGTGGCGGACTATTATAGCAATCAGCCCCAGCATTTT.

The V call is TRBV5-5, the J call TRBJ2-1; 7 nucleotides agree with TRBD2. Germline V gene lookup returns CDR1 SGHKS and CDR2 YYEKEE (reference sequence). This CDR3 comprises 14 residues. The ends lost 4 bases at V and 8 bases at J; junction bases unmatched: 9. The DNA for the CDR3 is TGTGCCAGCAGCCGGGAGAGAGGGAGGGATGAGCAGTTCTTC. Protein product: CASSRERGRDEQFF.

Written as DNA, the CDR3 is TGCAGCGTCCCGGCCGGGGATGGCTACACCTTC. Protein product: CSVPAGDGYTF. The chain combines TRBV29-1 with TRBJ1-2; D is undetermined. The CDR3 is 11 amino acids. The ends were cut back, 6 bases at V and 6 bases at J, with 11 bases in the middle. Germline CDR1 and CDR2: SQVTM and ANQGSEA.

This sequence joins TRBV9 and TRBJ2-3; D unclear. Germline V gives CDR1 SGDLS, CDR2 YYNGEE. V shed 0 bases and J shed 0 bases, with 8 bases lying between them. The CDR3 is 15 residues long. The CDR3 protein is CASSVGQSSTDTQYF. CDR3 DNA: TGTGCCAGCAGCGTAGGGCAGAGTAGCACAGATACGCAGTATTTT.

Written as DNA, the CDR3 is TGTGCCAGCAGTTACTGGGACAGGGGAATTCAGCCCCAGCATTTT. Translating gives CASSYWDRGIQPQHF. The chain couples TRBV6-6 to TRBJ1-5; TRBD1 aligns across 10 bases. V lost 1 base and J lost 6; bases outside the gene matches: 3. The CDR3 runs 15 residues. Germline CDR1 is MNHNY and CDR2 is SVGAGI (reference sequence).

This clone occurred a few times. The chain is built from TRBV18 and TRBJ1-3, with unresolved D. Germline V CDR1 and CDR2: KGHSH, LQKENI. The CDR3 is 16 amino acids. V lost 0 bases and J 3 bases, leaving 12 bases between the germline ends. CDR3 DNA: TGTGCCAGCTCACCACCGGCGGGAGGCCTTGGAAACACCATATATTTT. Its protein is CASSPPAGGLGNTIYF.

The J gene is TRBJ2-1, the V gene TRBV11-2; D gene unclear. The CDR3 consists of 14 residues. With 3 bases removed from V and 1 base from J, the gap between germline ends came to 7 bases. The germline V gene has CDR1 SGHAT and CDR2 FQNNGV. CDR3 sequence: CASSFAESYNEQFF. The CDR3 DNA reads TGTGCCAGCAGCTTTGCGGAATCCTACAATGAGCAGTTCTTC.

This chain uses TRBV5-1 with TRBJ1-4, with 10 nucleotides matching TRBD1. CDR1 is SGHRS, CDR2 YFSETQ, per germline. Trimming removed 5 bases from V and 6 bases from J; junction bases left unmatched: 7. The CDR3 is made up of 15 amino acids. The CDR3 region is CASSGQGVTDEKLFF. The CDR3, as DNA: TGCGCCAGCAGTGGACAGGGGGTTACGGATGAAAAACTGTTTTTT. Full variable domain (outside the CDR3, taken from reference TRBV5-1 and TRBJ1-4): KAGVTQTPRYLIKTRGQQVTLSCSPISGHRSVSWYQQTPGQGLQFLFEYFSETQRNKGNFPGRFSGRQFSNSRSEMNVSTLELGDSALYLCASSGQGVTDEKLFFGSGTQLSVL.

The J gene is TRBJ1-1, the V gene TRBV7-9; the D gene is possibly TRBD1 (5 bases). The V gene's germline CDR1 is SEHNR and CDR2 FQNEAQ (reference sequence). V lost 5 bases and J 1 base, leaving 17 bases between the germline ends. The CDR3 is 16 amino acids. The CDR3 sequence: CASSVRDPMRNTEAFF. The CDR3 DNA sequence: TGTGCCAGCAGCGTCCGGGACCCAATGCGGAACACTGAAGCTTTCTTT.